The 9 T cell receptor beta chains below come from one sample, sequenced in a study of control samples from healthy donors and cancer patients. The protocol was immunoSEQ multiplex PCR, while the TCRdb copy is restricted to in-frame clones and leaves out a portion. The table records more than 150,000 clones, 90% to 95% of them present only once. The sample taken for sequencing was blood. These receptors originate from a young man in good health.

V gene TRBV3-1 (or the pseudogene TRBV3-2) combines with J gene TRBJ2-3; 7 bases map to TRBD1. The CDR3 loop spans 15 amino acids. Losses at the gene ends were 2 bases for V and 5 bases for J; bases not matched to a gene: 7. Germline CDR1 and CDR2: LGHDT and YNNKEL (reference sequence). The CDR3, as DNA: TGTGCCAGCAGCCAAACAGGGGATAATCAAGATACGCAGTATTTT. This encodes CASSQTGDNQDTQYF.

J is TRBJ2-5 and V is TRBV10-3; D not certain. Per germline, CDR1 ENHRY and CDR2 SYGVKD. The CDR3 loop spans 11 amino acids. Trimming took 3 bases from V and 5 from J, leaving 4 bases between them. The CDR3 loop is CAISDGETQYF. CDR3 bases: TGTGCCATCAGTGACGGGGAGACCCAGTACTTC.

The V gene is TRBV11-2, the J gene TRBJ1-6; D unclear. CDR3 length: 13 residues. CDR1 is SGHAT and CDR2 is FQNNGV in the germline V gene. V dropped 2 bases and J dropped 10 bases, with 9 bases sitting between them. The chain's CDR3 is CASSLTEWSPLHF. The CDR3 DNA follows: TGTGCCAGCAGCTTAACAGAATGGTCACCCCTCCACTTT.

The V and J genes are TRBV11-2 and TRBJ1-4; D uncertain. CDR1 is SGHAT, CDR2 FQNNGV, per germline. Trimming removed 5 bases at V and 5 bases at J, with 15 bases between. The CDR3 runs 15 residues. The CDR3 loop reads CASSPTFGENEKLFF. The CDR3 region has the DNA TGTGCCAGCAGCCCCACGTTCGGTGAAAATGAAAAACTGTTTTTT.

This sequence joins TRBV3-1 (or the pseudogene TRBV3-2) and TRBJ1-2; D call uncertain. Trimming shortened V by 6 bases and J by 5 bases, and 16 bases separated the two germline ends. Germline values: CDR1 LGHDT, CDR2 YNNKEL (reference sequence). This CDR3 is 14 amino acids long. This chain's CDR3 is CASRERGGSYGYTF. In DNA, the CDR3 is TGTGCCAGCAGAGAAAGAGGCGGGTCGTATGGCTACACCTTC.

The chain is built from TRBV18 and TRBJ2-1; tentative D call: TRBD2 (6 bases). Trimming shortened V by 6 bases and J by 3 bases, and 15 bases separated the two germline ends. CDR1 and CDR2 from the germline V gene are KGHSH and LQKENI. The CDR3 is made up of 15 amino acids. The CDR3 bases are TGTGCCAGCTCCTCCCTCGGAGGGAACTACAATGAGCAGTTCTTC. Translated, it gives CASSSLGGNYNEQFF.

As for this clone: An end of the junction differs from the germline gene, which may be a read error. The chain joins TRBV5-1 to TRBJ2-5, with a weak D call TRBD2 (6 bases). The CDR3 runs 13 residues. Germline V gene data show CDR1 as SGHRS and CDR2 as YFSETQ. CDR3 loop: CASLGGDQQTQYF. CDR3 sequence (DNA): TGCGCCAGCTTAGGCGGGGACCAACAGACCCAGTACTTC.

The chain carries TRBV2 and TRBJ1-1; D gene ambiguous. The CDR3 is 14 residues long. Trimming took off 5 bases at V and 2 bases at J, with 12 bases between the two ends. From germline, CDR1 is SNHLY and CDR2 FYNNEI. The CDR3 nucleotides read TGTGCCAGCAGTTTCCTAGGGTTTAACACTGAAGCTTTCTTT. It codes for CASSFLGFNTEAFF.

This sequence joins TRBV6-5 and TRBJ1-3, with D possibly matching TRBD1 (6 bases). This CDR3 region has 14 residues. CDR1 is MNHEY, CDR2 SVGAGI, per germline. Trimming removed 6 bases at V and 2 bases at J, with 11 bases between. CDR3 amino acids: CASRDQGTGNTIYF. In nucleotides, the CDR3 is TGTGCCAGCAGAGATCAGGGGACTGGAAACACCATATATTTT.